This T cell receptor (beta chain) was sequenced for a study of spatial heterogeneity in lung cancer. Documented time point: blood at routine non-recurrence follow-up after resection. Material for sequencing was whole RNA from tumor, nontumor lung or frozen PBMC, left unsorted. Per the germline V gene, CDR1 is SGHAT and CDR2 is FQNNGV. J lost 0 bases, V lost 3 bases, and 4 bases had no gene match. The CDR3 covers 15 residues. One entry per CDR3 protein, called by TCRdb with MiXCR from the 5' RACE reads. This sample has around 32,000 distinct CDR3 sequences, with roughly a tenth found just once. The source is a female donor with early-stage non-small cell lung cancer. The V and J genes are TRBV11-2 and TRBJ1-1; TRBD1 matches at 7 bases. Sequenced material: PBMCs, taken at follow-up. The CDR3 region is CASSFGGQMNTEAFF. Here the CDR3 DNA reads TGTGCCAGCAGCTTTGGGGGACAGATGAACACTGAAGCTTTCTTT.